These 24 T cell receptor beta chains were all obtained from the same sample, sequenced in a study of blood T cell repertoires in COVID-19. Sequencing was performed with immunoSEQ multiplex PCR; in TCRdb, only in-frame clones are kept and a portion is missing. The sample shows 350,000 or so clones, about nine tenths of them seen only once. The source material was PBMCs or T cells enriched from blood (not recorded which). Source of these receptors: a woman in her twenties or thirties who had been exposed to COVID-19.

The chain carries TRBV7-8 and TRBJ1-4, with a weak D call TRBD1 (5 bases). The V gene lost 4 bases and the J gene lost 7 bases, with 16 bases spanning the gap. The length of the CDR3 is 15 residues. Per the germline V gene, CDR1 is SGHVS and CDR2 is FQNEAQ. Here the CDR3 reads CASSWRPKRGEKLFF. CDR3 DNA: TGTGCCAGCAGCTGGAGACCGAAAAGGGGTGAAAAACTGTTTTTT.

The rearrangement uses TRBV2 and TRBJ1-6; 7 bases match TRBD1. The germline gives CDR1 SNHLY, CDR2 FYNNEI. The CDR3 spans 15 residues. V lost 6 bases, J lost 12 bases, and 14 bases stayed unmatched. The CDR3 loop reads CASSFLTGSNLPLHF. The CDR3 bases are TGTGCCAGCAGCTTCCTGACAGGGTCCAATCTACCCCTCCACTTT. Variable domain in full (rest from reference TRBV2 and TRBJ1-6): EPEVTQTPSHQVTQMGQEVILRCVPISNHLYFYWYRQILGQKVEFLVSFYNNEISEKSEIFDDQFSVERPDGSNFTLKIRSTKLEDSAMYFCASSFLTGSNLPLHFGNGTRLTVT.

This chain joins TRBV28 and TRBJ2-3; D is unclear. The CDR3 runs 15 residues. Trimming removed 5 bases at V and 2 bases at J, with 14 bases between. The germline V gene has CDR1 MDHEN and CDR2 SYDVKM. The CDR3 loop reads CASSTIPQYTDTQYF. The CDR3 bases are TGTGCCAGCAGTACTATCCCTCAGTACACAGATACGCAGTATTTT.

This rearrangement joins TRBV25-1 to TRBJ2-5, with TRBD1 matching 8 bases. CDR1 and CDR2 (germline): MGHDK, SYGVNS. The length of the CDR3 is 15 residues. V dropped 6 bases and J dropped 2; count of bases not matched to a gene: 8. The CDR3 spells CASSLHRDRQETQYF. The CDR3 region has the DNA TGTGCCAGCAGCCTCCACCGGGACAGGCAAGAGACCCAGTACTTC.

The J gene is TRBJ1-2, the V gene TRBV28, with 12 bases matching TRBD1. The germline CDR1 and CDR2 sequences are MDHEN and SYDVKM. The CDR3 spans 16 residues. Losses at the gene ends were 10 bases for V and 4 bases for J; bases not matched to a gene: 13. The CDR3 loop reads CAILSGTGGLGYGYTF. The CDR3, as DNA: TGTGCCATCCTCTCCGGGACAGGGGGCTTGGGCTATGGCTACACCTTC.

This CDR3 is CSASGGRGHEQFF. For the CDR3, the DNA is TGCAGTGCTAGTGGCGGGAGGGGGCATGAGCAGTTCTTC. The chain has TRBV20-1 and TRBJ2-1; 9 nucleotides match TRBD2. V lost 3 bases, J lost 8 bases, and 5 bases stayed unmatched. The CDR3 runs 13 residues. Germline CDR1 DFQATT, CDR2 SNEGSKA (reference sequence).

The gene calls are TRBV28 and TRBJ1-1; D is perhaps TRBD1 (5 bases). V shed 3 bases and J shed 0 bases, with 11 bases lying between them. The CDR3 length is 15 residues. From germline, CDR1 is MDHEN and CDR2 SYDVKM. The CDR3 nucleotides are TGTGCCAGCAGTTTCTGGGCAGGGATGAACACTGAAGCTTTCTTT. Its translation is CASSFWAGMNTEAFF.

This clone came up a few times. The V gene is TRBV7-3, the J gene TRBJ2-2, with TRBD2 matching 14 bases. J lost 6 bases, V lost 1 base, and 7 bases had no gene match. The CDR3 extends over 18 amino acids. From germline, CDR1 is SGHTA and CDR2 FQGTGA. The CDR3 loop reads CASSLNARLAGGAGELFF. In DNA form, the CDR3 reads TGTGCCAGCAGCTTAAATGCCCGACTAGCGGGAGGGGCCGGGGAGCTGTTTTTT.

The V and J genes are TRBV11-2 and TRBJ2-5, with D possibly being TRBD1 (6 bases). Germline CDR1 SGHAT, CDR2 FQNNGV. This CDR3 has 16 residues. The V and J ends lost 5 bases and 5 bases respectively, with 21 bases between them. The CDR3 nucleotides are TGTGCCAGCAGCCTCCCCTGGGGGCGGCGTTCCGAGACCCAGTACTTC. Translation gives CASSLPWGRRSETQYF.

V gene TRBV7-2 combines with J gene TRBJ2-1, with 7 nucleotides matching TRBD2. This CDR3 comprises 15 residues. V gave up 3 bases and J gave up 4 bases; unmatched junction bases: 6. From germline, CDR1 is SGHTA and CDR2 FQGNSA. The CDR3 nucleotides are TGTGCCAGCAGCTTCGAGCGGGGAACGTACAATGAGCAGTTCTTC. This codes for CASSFERGTYNEQFF. The full variable domain, rest sourced from reference TRBV7-2 and TRBJ2-1, is GAGVSQSPSNKVTEKGKDVELRCDPISGHTALYWYRQSLGQGLEFLIYFQGNSAPDKSGLPSDRFSAERTGGSVSTLTIQRTQQEDSAVYLCASSFERGTYNEQFFGPGTRLTVL.

The chain combines TRBV2 with TRBJ1-2; possibly TRBD1 for D (5 bases). The CDR3 is 14 residues long. Germline assignment: CDR1 SNHLY and CDR2 FYNNEI. The germline V and J ends were trimmed by 6 bases and 0 bases, with 11 bases remaining between them. In nucleotides, the CDR3 is TGTGCCAGCAGGGGGCTGCCCTCTAACTATGGCTACACCTTC. This encodes CASRGLPSNYGYTF.

The J gene is TRBJ2-7, the V gene TRBV21-1; TRBD1, the D gene given by the table, was not confirmed from the DNA. TRBV21-1 is deemed a pseudogene. This CDR3 is built from 15 residues. DNA for the CDR3: TGTGCCAGCAGCTCATCATCGTTGGACAGGTACTATGAGTACTTC. This sequence encodes CASSSSSLDRYYEYF.

At least ten counts were recorded for this clone. The chain is built from TRBV7-6 and TRBJ2-2; TRBD1 matches 7 bases. The germline V gene has CDR1 SGHVS and CDR2 FNYEAQ. J gave up 0 bases and V 2 bases, and 0 bases lay outside the gene matches. This CDR3 has 15 amino acids. CDR3 region: CASSLQGANTGELFF. CDR3 coding DNA: TGTGCCAGCAGCTTACAGGGGGCGAACACCGGGGAGCTGTTTTTT.

This chain joins TRBV28 and TRBJ2-6; tentatively, D is TRBD1 (5 bases). This CDR3 spans 17 amino acids. The V gene lost 4 bases and the J gene lost 2 bases, with 15 bases spanning the gap. The germline V gene encodes CDR1 MDHEN and CDR2 SYDVKM. The CDR3 loop is CASSSGQGNPGANVLTF. The CDR3 DNA is TGTGCCAGCAGTTCAGGGCAGGGTAACCCTGGGGCCAACGTCCTGACTTTC.

In this sample, this clone turned up a few times. The gene calls are TRBV6-5 and TRBJ1-2, with a tentative D call TRBD1 (5 bases). This CDR3 contains 16 residues. V dropped 0 bases and J dropped 2 bases, with 13 bases sitting between them. Germline CDR1 reads MNHEY; CDR2 reads SVGAGI. This CDR3 is CASSYSGAGINYGYTF. In nucleotides, the CDR3 is TGTGCCAGCAGTTACTCAGGGGCAGGGATAAACTATGGCTACACCTTC.

The chain links TRBV12-3 or TRBV12-4 to TRBJ1-5, with a possible D match to TRBD1 (5 bases). Trimming removed 0 bases at V and 9 bases at J, with 6 bases between. The CDR3 has 12 residues. CDR3 sequence reads: CASSLAGVPQHF. The CDR3 DNA sequence: TGTGCCAGCAGTTTAGCAGGGGTGCCCCAGCATTTT.

This clone has only one observation. The V call is TRBV27, the J call TRBJ2-2; 12 positions match TRBD2. The germline V gene has CDR1 MNHEY and CDR2 SMNVEV (reference sequence). The CDR3 spans 20 residues. Losses at the gene ends were 5 bases for V and 1 base for J; bases not matched to a gene: 14. For the CDR3, the DNA is TGTGCCAGCAGTCTAATTCCTAGCGGGAGGGCCAATATGAACACCGGGGAGCTGTTTTTT. Its translation: CASSLIPSGRANMNTGELFF.

This rearrangement joins TRBV12-2 to TRBJ2-1; the D segment call TRBD1 is taken from the table without a DNA check. TRBV12-2 is reported as a pseudogene. The CDR3 runs 19 residues. The CDR3 loop is CASRSTALPPGLPYNEQFF. Here the CDR3 DNA reads TGTGCAAGTCGCTCGACCGCTCTCCCGCCAGGCCTACCTTACAATGAGCAGTTCTTC.

V usage is TRBV12-3 or TRBV12-4 and J usage is TRBJ2-5; a possible D gene is TRBD2 (5 bases). CDR3 length equals 11 residues. Trimming left V 5 bases short and J 5 bases short, with 6 bases between. The CDR3 nucleotides read TGTGCCAGCAGTACTAGGGAGACCCAGTACTTC. It yields the protein CASSTRETQYF.

The chain carries TRBV15 and TRBJ2-2; 7 nucleotides agree with TRBD2. The CDR3 contains 15 residues. J was trimmed by 6 bases and V by 0 bases; bases with no gene match: 4. Germline values: CDR1 LNHNV, CDR2 YYDKDF (reference sequence). As DNA, the CDR3 is TGTGCCACCAGCAGAGATCGGGGGGTCCCCGGGGAGCTGTTTTTT. Translation: CATSRDRGVPGELFF.

In the case of this clone: The same CDR3 arises from other DNA sequences in this sample as well. This CDR3 reads CASSYSDRNTEAFF. For the CDR3, the DNA is TGTGCCAGCAGTTACTCGGACAGAAACACTGAAGCTTTCTTT. J is TRBJ1-1 and V is TRBV6-5; TRBD1 is a possible D gene (6 bases). V lost 0 bases and J lost 2, with 7 bases in between. The CDR3 sequence is 14 residues long. The germline V gene has CDR1 MNHEY and CDR2 SVGAGI.

CDR3 coding DNA: TGTGCCAGCAGCGACCGGGACAGGGGGCTGAATGAGCAGTTCTTC. Protein sequence: CASSDRDRGLNEQFF. The chain employs TRBV7-7 and TRBJ2-1, with 12 bases lining up with TRBD1. Germline V gene sequence: CDR1 SSHAT, CDR2 FNYEAQ (reference sequence). The CDR3 extends over 15 amino acids. V dropped 5 bases and J dropped 7; count of bases not matched to a gene: 6. The complete variable domain, with remaining parts taken from reference TRBV7-7 and TRBJ2-1, reads GAGVSQSPRYKVTKRGQDVTLRCDPISSHATLYWYQQALGQGPEFLTYFNYEAQPDKSGLPSDRFSAERPEGSISTLTIQRTEQRDSAMYRCASSDRDRGLNEQFFGPGTRLTVL.

A single count supports this clone. The CDR3 DNA follows: TGTGCCAGCAGCCCCCTGGGCCTCTATAATTCACCCCTCCACTTT. Translating it yields CASSPLGLYNSPLHF. This chain joins TRBV27 and TRBJ1-6; no reliable D call. This CDR3 has 15 residues. Germline assignment: CDR1 MNHEY and CDR2 SMNVEV (reference sequence). Trimming took 6 bases from V and 3 from J, leaving 12 bases between them.

This chain links TRBV7-9 with TRBJ1-2; 7 nucleotides match TRBD1. There are 15 residues in the CDR3. V dropped 1 base and J dropped 4; count of bases not matched to a gene: 6. Per germline, CDR1 SEHNR and CDR2 FQNEAQ (reference sequence). The chain's CDR3 is CASSLESGGGYGYTF. CDR3 DNA: TGTGCCAGCAGCTTAGAGTCAGGGGGAGGCTATGGCTACACCTTC. The whole variable domain, filled in from reference TRBV7-9 and TRBJ1-2, reads DTGVSQNPRHKITKRGQNVTFRCDPISEHNRLYWYRQTLGQGPEFLTYFQNEAQLEKSRLLSDRFSAERPKGSFSTLEIQRTEQGDSAMYLCASSLESGGGYGYTFGSGTRLTVV.